These 5 T cell receptor beta chains share one sample of origin, sequenced in a study of T cells in women clearing cervical HPV infection. This table comes from immunoSEQ multiplex PCR, and its TCRdb copy is limited to in-frame clones, with some not included. The sample totals about 35,000 clones. The sample was blood buffy coat. Receptors were obtained from a woman aged 18 to 75 with a cervical HPV16 infection that either progressed to CIN3+ or cleared (not recorded which).

Note on this clone: One end of the junction fails to match germline, which may point to a read error. The read ends 3 residues early relative to the CDR3; the germline J gene fills the gap. This chain links TRBV11-2 with TRBJ2-3; D ambiguous. Per germline, CDR1 SGHAT and CDR2 FQNNGV. The CDR3 contains 11 residues. Incomplete CDR3 DNA: TGTGCCAGCAGCTCAACAGAGACG. Protein sequence: CASSSTET. The complete CDR3 protein is CASSSTETQYF.

In regard to this clone: The read halts 3 residues ahead of the CDR3 end, with the missing end drawn from the germline J gene. The chain is built from TRBV18 and TRBJ2-7; D not resolved. CDR3 length: 12 residues. Looked up from germline, CDR1 is KGHSH and CDR2 is LQKENI. V was trimmed by 6 bases and J by 1 base, leaving 7 bases between them. This chain's CDR3 is CASSHGSYEQYF. The CDR3 DNA, read in part, is TGTGCCAGCTCGCACGGTTCCTACGAG.

Comments on this clone: From the germline J gene comes the end of the CDR3, since the read stops 3 residues before it. This chain uses TRBV5-1 with TRBJ2-3; 7 nucleotides line up with TRBD1. V lost 2 bases and J lost 2; bases outside the gene matches: 5. Germline-derived CDR1 and CDR2 are SGHRS and YFSETQ. This CDR3 has 15 amino acids. The sequenced part of the CDR3 DNA is TGCGCCAGCAGCTTAGGGACAGTTACCACAGATACG. This encodes CASSLGTVTTDT. The whole CDR3 region reads CASSLGTVTTDTQYF.

Remarks on this clone: The read finishes 3 residues shy of the CDR3 end, and the germline J gene is used to complete it. The chain has TRBV2 and TRBJ1-5, with D uncertain. V was shortened by 7 bases and J by 9 bases, with 16 bases between the two germline ends. In germline, CDR1 is SNHLY, CDR2 FYNNEI. The CDR3 has 13 residues. CDR3: CASTPGSHRPQHF. CDR3 DNA (partial): TGTGCCAGCACCCCAGGCTCCCACCGGCCC.

Comment on this clone: The CDR3 end falls 3 residues outside the read, so it is completed with the germline J gene. The chain is built from TRBV7-9 and TRBJ1-1; tentatively, D is TRBD1 (6 bases). The V gene's germline CDR1 is SEHNR and CDR2 FQNEAQ (reference sequence). The CDR3 spans 15 residues. With 5 bases removed from V and 6 bases from J, the gap between germline ends came to 19 bases. Incomplete CDR3 DNA: TGTGCCAGCAGCCGAGATACAGGGACAACGTCTGAA. Translation: CASSRDTGTTSE. The whole CDR3 protein reads CASSRDTGTTSEAFF.